The source of this TCR beta chain is a study of shared T cell receptors in the human thymus. The CDR3 sequence is 15 residues long. Trimming at V came to 0 bases and at J to 4 bases, leaving 3 bases not matched to a gene. Germline-derived CDR1 and CDR2 are LNHNV and YYDKDF (reference sequence). TCRdb keeps only in-frame clones here, not all; method: immunoSEQ multiplex PCR. The sample lists roughly 500,000 clones, approximately 78% occurring once. Separately, the same data were catalogued under a study of human thymus T cells. According to that study: Resections obtained during corrective heart surgery supplied the thymus tissue.

The rearrangement links TRBV15 to TRBJ1-5; TRBD1 agrees at 7 bases. Specimen: thymocytes. The receptor comes from a boy under two years old with a congenital heart defect. The CDR3 DNA reads TGTGCCACCAGCAGAGACACAGGGGCAAATCAGCCCCAGCATTTT. This encodes CATSRDTGANQPQHF.